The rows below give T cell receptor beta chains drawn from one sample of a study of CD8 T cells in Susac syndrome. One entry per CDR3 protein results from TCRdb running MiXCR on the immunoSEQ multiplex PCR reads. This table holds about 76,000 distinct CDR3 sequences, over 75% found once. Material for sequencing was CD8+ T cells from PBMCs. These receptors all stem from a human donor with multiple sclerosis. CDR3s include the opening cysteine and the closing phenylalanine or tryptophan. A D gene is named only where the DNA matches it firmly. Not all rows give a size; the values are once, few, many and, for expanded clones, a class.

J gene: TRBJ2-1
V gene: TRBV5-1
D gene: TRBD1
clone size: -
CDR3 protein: CASSSGRGTGDEQFF
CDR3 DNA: TGCGCCAGCAGCTCCGGACGGGGGACAGGGGATGAGCAGTTCTTC

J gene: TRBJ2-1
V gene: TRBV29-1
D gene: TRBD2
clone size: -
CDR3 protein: CSVYWTSGSGNEQFF
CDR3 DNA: TGCAGCGTTTACTGGACTAGCGGGAGTGGGAATGAGCAGTTCTTC

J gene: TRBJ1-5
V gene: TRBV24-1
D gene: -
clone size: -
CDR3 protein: CATSTSGTSNQPQHF
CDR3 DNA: TGTGCCACCAGTACCTCCGGGACCTCCAATCAGCCCCAGCATTTT

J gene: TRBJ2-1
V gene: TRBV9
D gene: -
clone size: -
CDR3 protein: CANKTGRNEQFF
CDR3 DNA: TGTGCCAACAAAACCGGACGCAATGAGCAGTTCTTC

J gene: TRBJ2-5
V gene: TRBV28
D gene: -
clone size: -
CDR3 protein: CASSLSDAPGETQYF
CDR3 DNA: TGTGCCAGCAGTCTGTCAGACGCCCCAGGGGAGACCCAGTACTTC

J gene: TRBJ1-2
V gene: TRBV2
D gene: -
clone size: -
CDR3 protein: CASSETGLANYGYTF
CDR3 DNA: TGTGCCAGCAGCGAGACAGGTCTAGCTAACTATGGCTACACCTTC

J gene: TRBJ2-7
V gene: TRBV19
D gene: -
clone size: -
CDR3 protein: CASSPLRGADEQYF
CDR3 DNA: TGTGCCAGTAGTCCCCTTCGGGGGGCGGACGAGCAGTACTTC

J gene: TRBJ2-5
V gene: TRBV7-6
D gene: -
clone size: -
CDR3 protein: CASSLVWAAQETQYF
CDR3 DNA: TGTGCCAGCAGCTTAGTATGGGCGGCCCAAGAGACCCAGTACTTC

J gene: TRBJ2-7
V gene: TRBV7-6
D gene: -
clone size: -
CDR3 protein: CASSHWAAGEQYF
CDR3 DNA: TGTGCCAGCAGCCATTGGGCGGCGGGCGAGCAGTACTTC

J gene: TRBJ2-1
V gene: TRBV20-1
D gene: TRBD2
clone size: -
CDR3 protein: CSARDTSGRALYSYNEQFF
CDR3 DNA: TGCAGTGCTAGAGATACTAGCGGGAGGGCCTTATACTCCTACAATGAGCAGTTCTTC

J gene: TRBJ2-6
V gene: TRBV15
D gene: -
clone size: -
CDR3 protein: CATSRPRGQAGANVLTF
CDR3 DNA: TGTGCCACCAGCAGGCCCCGTGGGCAGGCTGGGGCCAACGTCCTGACTTTC

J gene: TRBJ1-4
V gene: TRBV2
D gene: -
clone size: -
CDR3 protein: CASSEGRIEKLFF
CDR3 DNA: TGTGCCAGCAGTGAAGGGCGGATTGAAAAACTGTTTTTT

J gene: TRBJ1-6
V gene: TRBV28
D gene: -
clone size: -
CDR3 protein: CASSPWGNSPLHF
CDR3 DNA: TGTGCCAGCAGTCCCTGGGGGAATTCACCCCTCCACTTT

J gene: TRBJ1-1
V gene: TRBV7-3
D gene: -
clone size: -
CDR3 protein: CASSFGSMAEAFF
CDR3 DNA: TGTGCCAGCAGCTTCGGGTCCATGGCTGAAGCTTTCTTT

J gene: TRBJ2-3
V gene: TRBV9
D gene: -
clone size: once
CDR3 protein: CASSVITGASTDTQYF
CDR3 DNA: TGTGCCAGCAGCGTAATTACCGGCGCTAGCACAGATACGCAGTATTTT

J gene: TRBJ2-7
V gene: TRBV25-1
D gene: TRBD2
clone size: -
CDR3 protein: CASKGELTSGKSYEQYF
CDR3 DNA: TGTGCCAGCAAGGGGGAACTGACTAGCGGGAAGTCCTACGAGCAGTACTTC

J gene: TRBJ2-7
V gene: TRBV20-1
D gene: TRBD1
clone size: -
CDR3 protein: CSAEIDRADYEQYF
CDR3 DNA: TGCAGTGCGGAAATCGACAGGGCGGACTACGAGCAGTACTTC

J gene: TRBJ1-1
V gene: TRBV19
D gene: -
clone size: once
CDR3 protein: CASRRGNTEAFF
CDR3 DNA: TGTGCCAGTAGGAGGGGGAACACTGAAGCTTTCTTT

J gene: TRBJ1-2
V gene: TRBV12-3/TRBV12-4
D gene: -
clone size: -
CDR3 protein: CASTLGSGNGYTF
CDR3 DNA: TGTGCCAGCACCCTCGGATCGGGTAATGGCTACACCTTC

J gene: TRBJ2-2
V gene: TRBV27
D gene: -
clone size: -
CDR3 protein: CASSAGSTGELFF
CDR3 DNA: TGTGCCAGCTCGGCAGGGAGTACCGGGGAGCTGTTTTTT

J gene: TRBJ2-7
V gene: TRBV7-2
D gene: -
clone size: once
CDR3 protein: CASSLDPYSYEQYF
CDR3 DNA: TGTGCCAGCAGCTTAGATCCGTACTCCTACGAGCAGTACTTC

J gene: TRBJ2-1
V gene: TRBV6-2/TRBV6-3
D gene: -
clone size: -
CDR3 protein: CASSYSSEWGYNEQFF
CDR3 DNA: TGTGCCAGCAGTTACTCGAGTGAGTGGGGCTACAATGAGCAGTTCTTC

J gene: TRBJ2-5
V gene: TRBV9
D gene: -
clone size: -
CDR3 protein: CASSEKGELQETQYF
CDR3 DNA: TGTGCCAGCAGCGAAAAGGGGGAATTACAAGAGACCCAGTACTTC

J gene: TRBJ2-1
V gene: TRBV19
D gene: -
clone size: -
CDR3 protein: CASSAWEVNEQFF
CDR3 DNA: TGTGCCAGTAGTGCTTGGGAGGTGAATGAGCAGTTCTTC

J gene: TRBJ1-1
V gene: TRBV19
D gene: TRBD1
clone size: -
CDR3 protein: CASRQGYTEAFF
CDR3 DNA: TGTGCCAGTAGACAGGGGTACACTGAAGCTTTCTTT

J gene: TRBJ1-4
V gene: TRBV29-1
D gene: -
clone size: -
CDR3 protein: CSVFGDNEKLFF
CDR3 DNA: TGCAGCGTTTTCGGAGATAATGAAAAACTGTTTTTT

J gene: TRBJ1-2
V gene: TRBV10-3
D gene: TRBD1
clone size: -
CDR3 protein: CAISGGQGLGYGYTF
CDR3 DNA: TGTGCCATCTCAGGGGGACAGGGCCTCGGCTATGGCTACACCTTC

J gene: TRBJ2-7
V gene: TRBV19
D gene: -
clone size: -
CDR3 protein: CASSIRPDYEQYF
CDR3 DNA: TGTGCCAGTAGTATAAGGCCGGACTACGAGCAGTACTTC

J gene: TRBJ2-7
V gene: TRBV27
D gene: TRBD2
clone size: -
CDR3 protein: CASSSGLALEEQYF
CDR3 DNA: TGTGCCAGCAGTTCAGGACTAGCATTGGAGGAGCAGTACTTC

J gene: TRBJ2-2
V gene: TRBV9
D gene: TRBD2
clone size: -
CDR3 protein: CASSVEGGGGFNTGELFF
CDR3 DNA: TGTGCCAGCAGCGTAGAAGGCGGGGGGGGGTTCAACACCGGGGAGCTGTTTTTT

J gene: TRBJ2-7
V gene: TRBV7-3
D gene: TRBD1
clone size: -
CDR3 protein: CASSPTGAPDEQYF
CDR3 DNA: TGTGCCAGCAGCCCAACAGGGGCCCCGGACGAGCAGTACTTC

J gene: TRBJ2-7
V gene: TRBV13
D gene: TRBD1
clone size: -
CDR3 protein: CASSRTGQGSYEQYF
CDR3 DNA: TGTGCCAGCAGCCGGACGGGACAGGGGTCCTACGAGCAGTACTTC

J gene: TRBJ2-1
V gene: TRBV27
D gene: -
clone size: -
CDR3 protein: CASSLSGGSIYNEQFF
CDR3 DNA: TGTGCCAGCAGTTTAAGCGGTGGGAGTATTTACAATGAGCAGTTCTTC

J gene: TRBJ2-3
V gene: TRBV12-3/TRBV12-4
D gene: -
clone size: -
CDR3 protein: CASSLRVGGRDTQYF
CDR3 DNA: TGTGCCAGCAGTTTAAGAGTAGGCGGTAGAGATACGCAGTATTTT

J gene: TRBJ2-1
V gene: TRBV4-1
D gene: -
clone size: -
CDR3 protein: CASSPYLGNEQFF
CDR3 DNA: TGCGCCAGCAGCCCGTATTTAGGCAATGAGCAGTTCTTC

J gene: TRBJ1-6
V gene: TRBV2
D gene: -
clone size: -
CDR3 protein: CASSAQRSSYNSPLHF
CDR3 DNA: TGTGCCAGCAGTGCACAAAGGAGCTCCTATAATTCACCCCTCCACTTT

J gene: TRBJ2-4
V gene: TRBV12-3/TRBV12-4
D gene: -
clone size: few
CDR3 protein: CASRGAKNIQYF
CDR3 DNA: TGTGCCAGTCGCGGAGCCAAAAACATTCAGTACTTC

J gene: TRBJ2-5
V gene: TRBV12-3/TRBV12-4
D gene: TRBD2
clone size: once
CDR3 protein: CASSLVGWAGGQETQYF
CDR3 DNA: TGTGCCAGCAGTTTAGTCGGTTGGGCGGGAGGGCAAGAGACCCAGTACTTC

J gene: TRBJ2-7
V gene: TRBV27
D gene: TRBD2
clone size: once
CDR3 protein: CASSLWATSGTINEQYF
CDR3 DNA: TGTGCCAGCAGTTTATGGGCGACTAGCGGGACGATTAACGAGCAGTACTTC

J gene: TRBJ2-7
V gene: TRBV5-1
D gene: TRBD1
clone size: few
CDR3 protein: CASSLGTGAYEQYF
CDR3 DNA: TGTGCCAGCAGCTTGGGGACAGGGGCGTACGAGCAGTACTTC

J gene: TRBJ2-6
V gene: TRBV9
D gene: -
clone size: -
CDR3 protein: CASSVASSGANVLTF
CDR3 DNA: TGTGCCAGCAGCGTGGCAAGCTCTGGGGCCAACGTCCTGACTTTC